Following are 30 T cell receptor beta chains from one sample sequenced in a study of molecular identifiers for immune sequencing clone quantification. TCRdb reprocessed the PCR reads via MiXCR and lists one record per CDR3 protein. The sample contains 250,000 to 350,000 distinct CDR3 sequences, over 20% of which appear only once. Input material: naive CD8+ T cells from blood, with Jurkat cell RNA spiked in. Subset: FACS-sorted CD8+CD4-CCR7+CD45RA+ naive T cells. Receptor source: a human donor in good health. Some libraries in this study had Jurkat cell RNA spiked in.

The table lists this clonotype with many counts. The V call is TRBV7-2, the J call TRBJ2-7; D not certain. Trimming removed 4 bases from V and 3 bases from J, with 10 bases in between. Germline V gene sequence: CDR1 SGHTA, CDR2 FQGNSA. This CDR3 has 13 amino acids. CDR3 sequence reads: CASSWTLGYEQYF. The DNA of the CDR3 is TGTGCCAGCAGCTGGACCCTAGGCTACGAGCAGTACTTC.

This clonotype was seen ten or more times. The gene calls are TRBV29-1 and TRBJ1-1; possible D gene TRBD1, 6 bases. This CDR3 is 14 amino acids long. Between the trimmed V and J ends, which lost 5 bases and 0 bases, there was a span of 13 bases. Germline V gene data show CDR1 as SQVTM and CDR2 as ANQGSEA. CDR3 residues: CSVMTQGMNTEAFF. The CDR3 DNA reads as TGCAGCGTTATGACACAGGGTATGAACACTGAAGCTTTCTTT. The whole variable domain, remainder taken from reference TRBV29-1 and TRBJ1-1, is SAVISQKPSRDICQRGTSLTIQCQVDSQVTMMFWYRQQPGQSLTLIATANQGSEATYESGFVIDKFPISRPNLTFSTLTVSNMSPEDSSIYLCSVMTQGMNTEAFFGQGTRLTVV.

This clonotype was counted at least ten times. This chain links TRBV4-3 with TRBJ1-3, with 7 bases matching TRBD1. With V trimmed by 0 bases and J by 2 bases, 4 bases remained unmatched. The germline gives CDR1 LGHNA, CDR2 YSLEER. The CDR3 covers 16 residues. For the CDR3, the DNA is TGCGCCAGCAGCCAAGATCCCAGGGGGACTGGAAACACCATATATTTT. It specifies CASSQDPRGTGNTIYF.

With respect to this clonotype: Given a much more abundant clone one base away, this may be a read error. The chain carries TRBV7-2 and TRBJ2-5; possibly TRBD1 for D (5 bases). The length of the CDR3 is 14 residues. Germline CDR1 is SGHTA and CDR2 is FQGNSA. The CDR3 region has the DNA TGTGCCGGCAGCTCTTATACAGGTCATCAGACCCAGTACTTC. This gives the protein CAGSSYTGHQTQYF.

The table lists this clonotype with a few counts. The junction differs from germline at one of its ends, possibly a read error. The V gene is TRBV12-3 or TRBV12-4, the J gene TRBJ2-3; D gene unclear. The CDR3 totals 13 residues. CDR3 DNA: TGTGCCAGCAGTTTCCCTTTAACAGATACGCGGTATTTT. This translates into CASSFPLTDTRYF.

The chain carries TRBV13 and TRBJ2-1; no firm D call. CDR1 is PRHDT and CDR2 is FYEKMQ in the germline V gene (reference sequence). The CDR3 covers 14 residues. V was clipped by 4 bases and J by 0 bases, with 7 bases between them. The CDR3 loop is CASSSTDSYNEQFF. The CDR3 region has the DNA TGTGCCAGCAGCTCCACCGACTCCTACAATGAGCAGTTCTTC.

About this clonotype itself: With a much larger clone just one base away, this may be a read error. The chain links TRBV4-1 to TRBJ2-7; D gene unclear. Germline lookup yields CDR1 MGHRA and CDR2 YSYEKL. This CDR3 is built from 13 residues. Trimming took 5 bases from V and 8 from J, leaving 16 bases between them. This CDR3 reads CASSSTETGKQYF. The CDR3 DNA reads TGCGCCAGCAGCTCAACAGAGACCGGCAAGCAGTACTTC.

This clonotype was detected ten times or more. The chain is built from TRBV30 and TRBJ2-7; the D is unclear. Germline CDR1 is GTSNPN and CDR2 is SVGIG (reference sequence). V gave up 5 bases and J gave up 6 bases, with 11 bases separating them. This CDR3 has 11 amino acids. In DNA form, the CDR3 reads TGTGCCTGGGCAACCATGGGCGAGCAGTACTTC. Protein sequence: CAWATMGEQYF.

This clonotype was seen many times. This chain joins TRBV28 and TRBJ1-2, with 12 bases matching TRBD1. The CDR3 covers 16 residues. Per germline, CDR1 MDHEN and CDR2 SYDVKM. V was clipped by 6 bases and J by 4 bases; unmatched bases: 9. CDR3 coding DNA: TGTGCCAGCAGCCCTACCGGGACAGGGGGCGGCTATGGCTACACCTTC. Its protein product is CASSPTGTGGGYGYTF.

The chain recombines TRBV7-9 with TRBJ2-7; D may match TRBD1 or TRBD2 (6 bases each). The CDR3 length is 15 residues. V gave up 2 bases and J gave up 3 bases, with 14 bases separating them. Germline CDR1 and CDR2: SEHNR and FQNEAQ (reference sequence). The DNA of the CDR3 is TGTGCCAGCAGCTTATCCGGGGGCCCCTTCTACGAGCAGTACTTC. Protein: CASSLSGGPFYEQYF.

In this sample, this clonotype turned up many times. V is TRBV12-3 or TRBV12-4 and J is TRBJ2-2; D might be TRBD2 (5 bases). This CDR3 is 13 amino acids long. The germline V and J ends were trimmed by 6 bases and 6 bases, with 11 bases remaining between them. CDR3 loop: CASRPLAAGELFF. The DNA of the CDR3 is TGTGCCAGCAGGCCCCTAGCCGCCGGGGAGCTGTTTTTT.

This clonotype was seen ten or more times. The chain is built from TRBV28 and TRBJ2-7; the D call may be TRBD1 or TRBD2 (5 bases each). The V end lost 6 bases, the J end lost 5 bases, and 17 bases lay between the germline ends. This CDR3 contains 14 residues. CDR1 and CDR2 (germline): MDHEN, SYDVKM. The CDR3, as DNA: TGTGCCAGCAGCCTGACAGCGGCCGTAGACGAGCAGTACTTC. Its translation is CASSLTAAVDEQYF.

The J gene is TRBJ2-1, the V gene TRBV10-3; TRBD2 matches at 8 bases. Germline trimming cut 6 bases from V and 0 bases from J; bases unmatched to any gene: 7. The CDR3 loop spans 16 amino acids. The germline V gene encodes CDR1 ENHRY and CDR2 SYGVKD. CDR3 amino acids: CAIRASGTSSYNEQFF. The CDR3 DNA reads TGTGCCATCAGGGCCTCCGGGACTAGCTCCTACAATGAGCAGTTCTTC.

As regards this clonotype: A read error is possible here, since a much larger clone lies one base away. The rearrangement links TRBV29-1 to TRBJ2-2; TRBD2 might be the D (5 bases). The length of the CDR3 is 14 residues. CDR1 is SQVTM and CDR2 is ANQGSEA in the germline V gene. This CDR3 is CSAKGPDNTGELLF. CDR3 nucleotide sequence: TGCAGCGCCAAAGGGCCGGATAATACCGGGGAGCTGTTATTT.

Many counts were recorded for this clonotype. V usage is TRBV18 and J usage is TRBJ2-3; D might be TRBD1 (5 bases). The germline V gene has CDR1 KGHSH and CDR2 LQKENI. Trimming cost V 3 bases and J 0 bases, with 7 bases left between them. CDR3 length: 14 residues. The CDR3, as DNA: TGTGCCAGCTCACCGCAGGGAAGCACAGATACGCAGTATTTT. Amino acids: CASSPQGSTDTQYF.

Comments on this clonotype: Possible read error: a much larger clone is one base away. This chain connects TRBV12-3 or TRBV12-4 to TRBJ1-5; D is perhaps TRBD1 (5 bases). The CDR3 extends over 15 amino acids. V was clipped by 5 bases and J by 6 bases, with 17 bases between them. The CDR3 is CASSAGWTTGQPQHF. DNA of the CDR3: TGTGCCAGCAGTGCAGGTTGGACCACAGGTCAGCCCCAGCATTTT.

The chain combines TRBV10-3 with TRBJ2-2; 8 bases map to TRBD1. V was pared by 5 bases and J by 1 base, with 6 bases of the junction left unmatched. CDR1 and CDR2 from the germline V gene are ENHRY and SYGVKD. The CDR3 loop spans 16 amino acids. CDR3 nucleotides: TGTGCCATCAGTCATCCAGGGGGCCTGAACACCGGGGAGCTGTTTTTT. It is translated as CAISHPGGLNTGELFF.

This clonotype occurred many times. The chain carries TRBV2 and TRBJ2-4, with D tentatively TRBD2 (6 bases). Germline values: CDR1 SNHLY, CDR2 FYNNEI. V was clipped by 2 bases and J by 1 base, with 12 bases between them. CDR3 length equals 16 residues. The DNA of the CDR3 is TGTGCCAGCAGTGAACGGGCTAGCGCGGCCAAAAACATTCAGTACTTC. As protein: CASSERASAAKNIQYF.

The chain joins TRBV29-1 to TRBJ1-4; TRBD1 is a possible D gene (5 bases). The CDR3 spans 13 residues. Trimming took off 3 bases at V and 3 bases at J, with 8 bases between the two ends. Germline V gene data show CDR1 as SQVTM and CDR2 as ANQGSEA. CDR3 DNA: TGCAGCGTTGAGCAGACAGCTAATGAAAAACTGTTTTTT. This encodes CSVEQTANEKLFF.

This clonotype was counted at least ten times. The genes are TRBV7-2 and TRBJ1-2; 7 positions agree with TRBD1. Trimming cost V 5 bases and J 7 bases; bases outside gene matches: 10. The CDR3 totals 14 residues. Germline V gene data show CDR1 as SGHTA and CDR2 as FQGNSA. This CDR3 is CASSTETGLSGYTF. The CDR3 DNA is TGTGCCAGCAGCACCGAGACAGGGCTCTCTGGCTACACCTTC.

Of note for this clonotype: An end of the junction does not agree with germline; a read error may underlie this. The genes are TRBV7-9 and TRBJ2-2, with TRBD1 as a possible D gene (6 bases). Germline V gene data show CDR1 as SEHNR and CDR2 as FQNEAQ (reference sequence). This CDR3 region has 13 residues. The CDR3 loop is CASSIGTSGELLF. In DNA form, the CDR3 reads TGTGCCAGCAGCATAGGGACATCCGGGGAGCTGCTTTTT.

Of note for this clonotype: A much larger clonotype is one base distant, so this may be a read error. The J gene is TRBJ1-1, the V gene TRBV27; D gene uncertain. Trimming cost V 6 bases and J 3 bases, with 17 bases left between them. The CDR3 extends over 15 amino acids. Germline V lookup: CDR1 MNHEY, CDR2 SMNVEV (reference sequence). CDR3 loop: CASRSAGTWDTEAFF. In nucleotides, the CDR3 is TGTGCCAGCAGATCGGCAGGAACTTGGGACACTGAAGCTTTCTTT.

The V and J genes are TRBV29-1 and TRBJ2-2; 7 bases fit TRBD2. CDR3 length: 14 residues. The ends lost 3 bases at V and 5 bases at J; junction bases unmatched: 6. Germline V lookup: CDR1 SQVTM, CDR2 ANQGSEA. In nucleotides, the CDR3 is TGCAGCGTTGAGGCGGGGAGGGGAACCGGGGAGCTGTTTTTT. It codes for CSVEAGRGTGELFF.

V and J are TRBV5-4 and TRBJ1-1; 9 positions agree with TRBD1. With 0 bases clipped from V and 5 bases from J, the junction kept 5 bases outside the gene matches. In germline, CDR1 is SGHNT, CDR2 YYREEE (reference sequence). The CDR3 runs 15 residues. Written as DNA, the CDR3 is TGTGCCAGCAGCTTGGAGAGGGACAGGGCGACTGAAGCTTTCTTT. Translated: CASSLERDRATEAFF.

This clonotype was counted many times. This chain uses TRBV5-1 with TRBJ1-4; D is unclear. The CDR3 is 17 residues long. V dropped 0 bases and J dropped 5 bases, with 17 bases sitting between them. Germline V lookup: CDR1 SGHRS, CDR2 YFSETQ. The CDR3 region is CASSLANIEPRNEKLFF. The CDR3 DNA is TGCGCCAGCAGCTTGGCCAACATCGAGCCTCGAAATGAAAAACTGTTTTTT. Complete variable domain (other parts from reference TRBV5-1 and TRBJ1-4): KAGVTQTPRYLIKTRGQQVTLSCSPISGHRSVSWYQQTPGQGLQFLFEYFSETQRNKGNFPGRFSGRQFSNSRSEMNVSTLELGDSALYLCASSLANIEPRNEKLFFGSGTQLSVL.

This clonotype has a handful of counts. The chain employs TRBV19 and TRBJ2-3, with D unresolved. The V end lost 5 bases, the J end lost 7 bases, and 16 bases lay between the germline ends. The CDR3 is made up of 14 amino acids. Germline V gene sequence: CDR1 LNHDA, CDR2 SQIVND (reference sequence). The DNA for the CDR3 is TGTGCCAGTAGTCCAGGACCAAACCGCCATACGCAGTATTTT. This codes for CASSPGPNRHTQYF.

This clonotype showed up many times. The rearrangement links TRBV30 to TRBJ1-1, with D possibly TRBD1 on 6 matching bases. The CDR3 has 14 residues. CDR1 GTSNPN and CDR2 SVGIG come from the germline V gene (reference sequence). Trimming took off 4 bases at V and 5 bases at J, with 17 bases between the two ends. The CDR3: CAWIFGRGFTEAFF. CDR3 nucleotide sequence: TGTGCCTGGATTTTCGGCAGGGGTTTTACTGAAGCTTTCTTT.

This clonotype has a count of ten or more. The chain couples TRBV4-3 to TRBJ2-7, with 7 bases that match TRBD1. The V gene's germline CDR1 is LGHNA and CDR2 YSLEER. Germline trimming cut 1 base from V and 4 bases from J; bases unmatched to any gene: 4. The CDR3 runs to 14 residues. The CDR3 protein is CASSQGDREYEQYF. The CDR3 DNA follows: TGCGCCAGCAGCCAAGGGGACAGAGAATACGAGCAGTACTTC.

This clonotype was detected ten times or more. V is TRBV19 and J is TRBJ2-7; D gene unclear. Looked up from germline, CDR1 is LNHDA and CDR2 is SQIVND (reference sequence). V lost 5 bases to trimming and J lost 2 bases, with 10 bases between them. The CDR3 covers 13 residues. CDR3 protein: CASSDGSPYEQYF. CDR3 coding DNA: TGTGCCAGTAGTGACGGGTCCCCCTACGAGCAGTACTTC.

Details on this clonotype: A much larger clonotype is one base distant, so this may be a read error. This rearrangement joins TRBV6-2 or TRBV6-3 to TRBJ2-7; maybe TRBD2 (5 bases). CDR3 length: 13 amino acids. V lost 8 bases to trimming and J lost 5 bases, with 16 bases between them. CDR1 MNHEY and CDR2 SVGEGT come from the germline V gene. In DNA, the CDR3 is TGTGCCAGCGTTCCCCGGACTCTCCACGAGCAGTACTTC. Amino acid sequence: CASVPRTLHEQYF.